This T cell receptor (beta chain) was observed in a study of blood T cell repertoires in COVID-19 (TCRdb year 2020). The study in broad terms: The collaborator samples originated in the United States, Italy and Spain and spanned the acute and convalescent phases of COVID-19. The repertoires were released in a freely available public database intended as a resource for research on the immune response to SARS-CoV-2. The material from the prospective study consisted of cDNA or gDNA derived from T cells, B-cell-depleted T cells, or PBMCs. Deeply sampled blood TCRbeta repertoires from subjects exposed to, actively infected with, or recovered from COVID-19 were included in the dataset. A de-identified subject ID, COVID-19 status, age in years and sex were almost always included in the sample metadata. The samples were drawn from the first 160 participants of the ongoing ImmuneRACE study and from some 1,300 subjects provided by 6 global collaborators. Where available, HLA class I and class II types were taken from metadata supplied by the sample provider and were not determined by assay-based typing.

Note on this clone: Its cognate antigen has yet to be identified. Base-call qualities are not available, and no considerably larger clone is one nucleotide away.

Each collaborating institution followed its own protocols to collect whole blood in K2EDTA tubes. For TCRbeta analysis, collaborators shipped samples as frozen whole blood, isolated PBMCs, or DNA extracted from either of those sample types. Broad study findings and their caveats: The amount of clinical and demographic metadata varied by source and participant and was provided uncurated.

Clipping removes 4 bases from V and 4 bases from J, with 7 as the unmatched junction base count. The CDR3 starts with the cysteine, ends with the phenylalanine, and has 16 residues. The sequence is cut down to CDR3 DNA, 48 bases in frame from base 1. Taken from the germline V gene, the CDR1 and CDR2 loops are SGHDN and FVKESK. TCRbeta CDR3 regions were amplified from genomic DNA by means of the immunoSEQ Assay, a bias-controlled multiplex PCR. The source study handled its data this way. The number of nucleated cells in each sample was estimated from the amplification of reference gene primers within the assay. To quantify the absolute abundance of each unique TCRbeta CDR3 rearrangement, sequence reads were collapsed and filtered. For each sample, productive Simpson clonality was calculated as the square root of Simpson's diversity index across productive rearrangements. TCRdb took this table from immuneACCESS and kept in-frame rearrangements with V and J called. Such tables lack part of the clones; where checked against another copy, unresolved V genes explain under half of the gap, and the rest is unexplained. V and J calls and clone size follow that table, whereas D and trimming were derived from the DNA. The sample table records about 53,000 clones; 86% of these occur just once. The ten largest clones take up under 3.5% of the sample.

The receptor comes from a man older than 75 with acute or convalescent COVID-19. The sequenced sample was peripheral blood. The chain is made from TRBV14 and TRBJ2-3; TRBD2 aligns with 11 central bases. The CDR3 here reads CASSLLSGGAADTQYF. DNA sequence: TGTGCCAGCAGCCTACTTAGCGGGGGGGCAGCAGATACGCAGTATTTT.